The 21 T cell receptor beta chains reported below all come from one sample, sequenced in a study of T cells in localized non-small cell lung cancer (dated by TCRdb to 2020 to 2021). The method behind the library was the immunoSEQ multiplex PCR assay. TCRdb retrieved this table from immuneACCESS and kept in-frame rearrangements only. Not all clones are present; in checked studies, unresolved V genes account for under half, and no reason is known for the remainder. The sample table contains more than 850 clones; only one count was recorded for approximately 21% of them. Approximately 30% of the sample is in the top ten clones. The starting material was normal lung tissue next to the tumor, obtained before any cancer treatment. The receptors were gathered from a male donor older than 55 with stage I lung adenocarcinoma.

Turning to this clone: Relative to the germline gene, one junction end is altered; a read error may explain this. The J gene is TRBJ1-2, the V gene TRBV6-8; unclear D gene. In germline, CDR1 is MNHGY, CDR2 SAAAGT. The CDR3 is made up of 12 amino acids. The CDR3 nucleotides read TGTGCCAGCAGTGATCCGGGGTGGGGTGCCTTCTTC. It codes for CASSDPGWGAFF.

The V call is TRBV28, the J call TRBJ1-4; 7 nucleotides line up with TRBD1. The germline CDR1 and CDR2 sequences are MDHEN and SYDVKM. Trimming cost V 8 bases and J 5 bases; bases outside gene matches: 8. The CDR3 extends over 14 amino acids. The CDR3 nucleotides read TGTGCCAGCTATTTGACAGGGCGGAATGAAAAACTGTTTTTT. It yields the protein CASYLTGRNEKLFF.

CDR3 coding DNA: TGTGCCAGCAGTTTATGGGACAGGGACCTCGCTGAAGCTTTCTTT. This sequence encodes CASSLWDRDLAEAFF. The chain links TRBV28 to TRBJ1-1; 8 bases are shared with TRBD1. Trimming removed 0 bases from V and 6 bases from J; junction bases left unmatched: 6. CDR1 and CDR2 from the germline V gene are MDHEN and SYDVKM. CDR3 length: 15 amino acids.

In its sample, this clone is medium-sized. The genes are TRBV6-8 and TRBJ1-2; D may be TRBD1 (5 bases). CDR3 length: 13 residues. Per germline, CDR1 MNHGY and CDR2 SAAAGT. V dropped 3 bases and J dropped 8 bases, with 13 bases sitting between them. The DNA of the CDR3 is TGTGCCAGCAGTTATATGGGGACGAGAGGCTACACCTTC. This translates into CASSYMGTRGYTF.

The genes are TRBV14 and TRBJ1-5; D might be TRBD1 (5 bases). CDR1 and CDR2 (germline): SGHDN, FVKESK. The CDR3 consists of 14 residues. Trimming pared 6 bases from V and 0 bases from J, leaving 9 bases between. This CDR3 is CASSLTGSNQPQHF. CDR3 nucleotides: TGTGCCAGCAGTCTTACAGGTAGCAATCAGCCCCAGCATTTT. Using reference TRBV14 and TRBJ1-5 for the parts outside the CDR3, the full variable domain is EAGVTQFPSHSVIEKGQTVTLRCDPISGHDNLYWYRRVMGKEIKFLLHFVKESKQDESGMPNNRFLAERTGGTYSTLKVQPAELEDSGVYFCASSLTGSNQPQHFGDGTRLSIL.

This clone is categorized as large. The chain employs TRBV19 and TRBJ1-1; D remains unclear. Germline assignment: CDR1 LNHDA and CDR2 SQIVND (reference sequence). V dropped 8 bases and J dropped 2 bases, with 12 bases sitting between them. This CDR3 is 13 amino acids long. CDR3 sequence reads: CASGDRGNTEAFF. The CDR3 coding sequence is TGTGCCAGTGGAGATCGGGGTAACACTGAAGCTTTCTTT. The full variable domain, completed using reference TRBV19 and TRBJ1-1, is DGGITQSPKYLFRKEGQNVTLSCEQNLNHDAMYWYRQDPGQGLRLIYYSQIVNDFQKGDIAEGYSVSREKKESFPLTVTSAQKNPTAFYLCASGDRGNTEAFFGQGTRLTVV.

The genes are TRBV11-3 and TRBJ1-1; no definite D call. V lost 5 bases to trimming and J lost 3 bases, with 16 bases between them. CDR1 SGHNT and CDR2 YENEEA come from the germline V gene. The CDR3 is 15 residues long. The CDR3 loop reads CASSAGGAAYTEAFF. CDR3 DNA sequence: TGTGCCAGCAGCGCCGGTGGCGCTGCTTACACTGAAGCTTTCTTT.

This clone was counted only a few times. This chain joins TRBV28 and TRBJ1-2; 10 bases are shared with TRBD1. This CDR3 spans 15 amino acids. The germline gives CDR1 MDHEN, CDR2 SYDVKM. Trimming took 6 bases from V and 5 from J; bases not matched to a gene: 9. The CDR3 DNA follows: TGTGCCAGCAGCCTATTAGGACAGGGGGAATATGGCTACACCTTC. Residues: CASSLLGQGEYGYTF.

This clone was observed a handful of times. The chain carries TRBV18 and TRBJ2-7; D is tentatively TRBD1 or TRBD2 (6 bases each). Per the germline V gene, CDR1 is KGHSH and CDR2 is LQKENI. V lost 3 bases to trimming and J lost 4 bases, with 19 bases between them. The CDR3 extends over 16 amino acids. The chain's CDR3 is CASSPTGAGGLYEQYF. The CDR3 nucleotides read TGTGCCAGCTCACCTACGGGGGCCGGCGGGCTTTACGAGCAGTACTTC.

This clone has more than one count but fewer than ten. The read stops 1 residue short of the end of the CDR3; the missing end is completed from the germline J gene. The rearrangement joins TRBV6-1 to TRBJ2-1, with D possibly matching TRBD2 (6 bases). The V and J ends lost 0 bases and 0 bases respectively, with 12 bases between them. The CDR3 runs to 17 residues. Germline V CDR1 and CDR2: MNHNS, SASEGT. The CDR3 is CASSEALAGSSYNEQFF. CDR3 DNA, as far as it was read: TGTGCCAGCAGTGAAGCTTTGGCGGGGAGCTCCTACAATGAGCAGTTC.

This clone was seen a few times. V gene TRBV6-8 combines with J gene TRBJ2-2, with TRBD2 matching 9 bases. This CDR3 contains 14 residues. V was clipped by 11 bases and J by 7 bases; unmatched bases: 11. CDR1 is MNHGY, CDR2 SAAAGT, per germline. The CDR3 DNA follows: TGTGCCGCCCAGCGGGAGGCACTCGGCGGGGAGCTGTTTTTT. It translates to CAAQREALGGELFF.

V gene TRBV4-1 combines with J gene TRBJ2-2; tentatively, D is TRBD2 (6 bases). The CDR3 sequence is 15 residues long. Between the trimmed V and J ends, which lost 0 bases and 6 bases, there was a span of 11 bases. CDR1 and CDR2 from the germline V gene are MGHRA and YSYEKL. This chain's CDR3 is CASSQDHGGPGELFF. In nucleotides, the CDR3 is TGCGCCAGCAGCCAAGATCACGGGGGACCCGGGGAGCTGTTTTTT.

The chain couples TRBV18 to TRBJ1-3, with 7 bases identical to TRBD1. The CDR3 extends over 17 amino acids. The V gene end was trimmed by 3 bases and the J gene end by 1 base; junction bases not matched to a gene: 9. CDR1 and CDR2 from the germline V gene are KGHSH and LQKENI. The CDR3 region is CASSPQDRLPSGNTIYF. CDR3 coding DNA: TGTGCCAGCTCACCCCAGGACAGGCTTCCTTCTGGAAACACCATATATTTT.

The chain has TRBV28 and TRBJ2-4, with D tentatively TRBD2 (6 bases). The length of the CDR3 is 14 residues. The germline V gene has CDR1 MDHEN and CDR2 SYDVKM. The V end lost 5 bases, the J end lost 4 bases, and 12 bases lay between the germline ends. CDR3 sequence: CASSAPGTKNIQYF. The CDR3 nucleotides are TGTGCCAGCAGTGCCCCCGGGACTAAAAACATTCAGTACTTC.

This clone is classed as large. The J gene is TRBJ2-1, the V gene TRBV9, with TRBD2 matching over 15 bases. The CDR3 has 16 amino acids. V dropped 0 bases and J dropped 10; count of bases not matched to a gene: 5. Looked up from germline, CDR1 is SGDLS and CDR2 is YYNGEE. CDR3 residues: CASSVAGTSGRSEQFF. The CDR3 nucleotides are TGTGCCAGCAGCGTAGCCGGGACTAGCGGGAGGTCAGAGCAGTTCTTC.

J is TRBJ2-7 and V is TRBV6-8; 9 bases map to TRBD2. The CDR3 sequence is 16 residues long. With V trimmed by 5 bases and J by 1 base, 9 bases remained unmatched. Germline V gives CDR1 MNHGY, CDR2 SAAAGT. Written as DNA, the CDR3 is TGTGCCAGCAGTGGCGGACTAGCGAGGAATTCCTACGAGCAGTACTTC. Protein product: CASSGGLARNSYEQYF.

This clone was picked up a small number of times. J is TRBJ1-2 and V is TRBV6-8, with D tentatively TRBD1 (5 bases). The CDR3 has 14 residues. Germline lookup yields CDR1 MNHGY and CDR2 SAAAGT. V lost 5 bases, J lost 7 bases, and 17 bases lay in between. CDR3 amino acids: CASSRDVQEGGYTF. The CDR3 DNA is TGTGCCAGCAGTCGGGACGTTCAGGAAGGTGGCTACACCTTC.

V usage is TRBV29-1 and J usage is TRBJ2-7, with 7 positions matching TRBD1. The CDR3 runs to 14 residues. Trimming cost V 4 bases and J 6 bases; bases outside gene matches: 12. Germline V gene data show CDR1 as SQVTM and CDR2 as ANQGSEA. The CDR3 region is CSVGTGTDLLEQYF. The CDR3 DNA reads TGCAGCGTTGGGACCGGGACAGATCTTCTCGAGCAGTACTTC.

The chain has TRBV18 and TRBJ2-4; no firm D call. From germline, CDR1 is KGHSH and CDR2 LQKENI. Trimming removed 0 bases from V and 0 bases from J, with 12 bases in between. There are 17 residues in the CDR3. CDR3 sequence: CASSPPEAARAKNIQYF. The CDR3 bases are TGTGCCAGCTCACCACCAGAGGCAGCGAGAGCCAAAAACATTCAGTACTTC.

The J gene is TRBJ2-1, the V gene TRBV11-3; 7 nucleotides agree with TRBD2. The CDR3 extends over 15 amino acids. V trimming: 3 bases; J trimming: 6 bases; junction bases outside the gene matches: 8. Germline CDR1 is SGHNT and CDR2 is YENEEA. This CDR3 is CASSFPLGGGNEQFF. CDR3 nucleotides: TGTGCCAGCAGCTTTCCTCTGGGCGGGGGCAATGAGCAGTTCTTC.

This clone was picked up a small number of times. V is TRBV11-3 and J is TRBJ2-7, with 8 bases lining up with TRBD1. The junction had 14 bases not matched to a gene; V was cut back by 5 bases and J by 11 bases. The CDR3 spans 14 residues. Germline loops: CDR1 SGHNT, CDR2 YENEEA. The CDR3 sequence: CASSTGTGKRVEYF. Here the CDR3 DNA reads TGTGCCAGCAGCACCGGGACAGGCAAACGTGTTGAGTACTTC.